This entry lists 20 T cell receptor beta chains sequenced from one sample in a study of blood T cell repertoires in COVID-19. The table came from immunoSEQ multiplex PCR; TCRdb's copy has only in-frame clones and leaves some out. The sample carries about 200,000 clones, around 86% recorded once. Sequenced: peripheral blood. The receptor source for this set is a woman aged 45-65 years with COVID-19, enrolled during active disease.

The chain couples TRBV5-6 to TRBJ1-4; 7 bases are a match to TRBD1. The CDR3 sequence is 17 residues long. The V gene's germline CDR1 is SGHDT and CDR2 YYEEEE. The ends lost 0 bases at V and 1 base at J; junction bases unmatched: 6. The CDR3 loop reads CASSLDPRGLTNEKLFF. The CDR3 DNA sequence: TGTGCCAGCAGCTTGGACCCCAGGGGGTTAACTAATGAAAAACTGTTTTTT. Drawing the rest from reference TRBV5-6 and TRBJ1-4, the complete variable domain is DAGVTQSPTHLIKTRGQQVTLRCSPKSGHDTVSWYQQALGQGPQFIFQYYEEEERQRGNFPDRFSGHQFPNYSSELNVNALLLGDSALYLCASSLDPRGLTNEKLFFGSGTQLSVL.

The chain's CDR3 is CASKDNIGTTTDTQYF. In nucleotides, the CDR3 is TGTGCCAGCAAAGATAACATTGGCACTACCACAGATACGCAGTATTTT. The chain combines TRBV5-4 with TRBJ2-3; D gene ambiguous. Looked up from germline, CDR1 is SGHNT and CDR2 is YYREEE (reference sequence). This CDR3 has 16 residues. Between the trimmed V and J ends, which lost 6 bases and 2 bases, there was a span of 19 bases.

The genes are TRBV29-1 and TRBJ1-2; TRBD1 might be the D (5 bases). In germline, CDR1 is SQVTM, CDR2 ANQGSEA. Trimming took off 3 bases at V and 8 bases at J, with 10 bases between the two ends. The CDR3 consists of 11 residues. The CDR3 nucleotides are TGCAGCGTTGAGACGGGGGAGGGCTACACCTTC. This sequence encodes CSVETGEGYTF. Drawing the rest from reference TRBV29-1 and TRBJ1-2, the complete variable domain is SAVISQKPSRDICQRGTSLTIQCQVDSQVTMMFWYRQQPGQSLTLIATANQGSEATYESGFVIDKFPISRPNLTFSTLTVSNMSPEDSSIYLCSVETGEGYTFGSGTRLTVV.

The V gene is TRBV7-8, the J gene TRBJ2-2; the match to TRBD2 covers 15 bases. The junction had 5 bases not matched to a gene; V was cut back by 5 bases and J by 4 bases. CDR3 length equals 17 residues. From germline, CDR1 is SGHVS and CDR2 FQNEAQ. This CDR3 reads CASSQGLAGGLTGELFF. As DNA, the CDR3 is TGTGCCAGCAGCCAGGGACTAGCGGGGGGCCTCACCGGGGAGCTGTTTTTT.

The genes are TRBV7-6 and TRBJ2-3; 8 positions agree with TRBD2. This CDR3 is 16 amino acids long. With 1 base clipped from V and 3 bases from J, the junction kept 6 bases outside the gene matches. Germline CDR1 is SGHVS and CDR2 is FNYEAQ. The CDR3 DNA is TGTGCCAGCAGCTTAGGGGCCAGCGGGGGAACAGATACGCAGTATTTT. Amino acid sequence: CASSLGASGGTDTQYF.

This chain links TRBV30 with TRBJ1-2, with D unclear. CDR3 length equals 13 residues. V shed 7 bases and J shed 3 bases, with 15 bases lying between them. The germline CDR1 and CDR2 sequences are GTSNPN and SVGIG (reference sequence). CDR3 nucleotide sequence: TGTGCCTTGAGGCATCGGGTCGACTATGGCTACACCTTC. Translation gives CALRHRVDYGYTF.

In its sample, this clone was seen once. The V and J genes are TRBV9 and TRBJ2-2; no definite D call. V dropped 5 bases and J dropped 3 bases, with 5 bases sitting between them. Germline values: CDR1 SGDLS, CDR2 YYNGEE. The CDR3 runs to 12 residues. The CDR3 DNA is TGTGCCAGCAGACATTACACCGGGGAGCTGTTTTTT. It codes for CASRHYTGELFF.

The V and J genes are TRBV6-2 or TRBV6-3 and TRBJ1-2, with D maybe TRBD1 (5 bases). V shed 5 bases and J shed 1 base, with 8 bases lying between them. Germline loops: CDR1 MNHEY, CDR2 SVGEGT. The CDR3 contains 13 residues. The CDR3 sequence is CASSPQDNYGYTF. The CDR3 coding sequence is TGTGCCAGCAGTCCACAGGATAACTATGGCTACACCTTC.

The CDR3 sequence is CASSSGVLREQYF. CDR3 coding DNA: TGTGCCAGCAGCTCAGGGGTCCTACGAGAGCAGTACTTC. The V and J genes are TRBV7-2 and TRBJ2-7, with D possibly being TRBD1 (6 bases). CDR1 is SGHTA, CDR2 FQGNSA, per germline. The ends were cut back, 4 bases at V and 7 bases at J, with 14 bases in the middle. The CDR3 loop spans 13 amino acids.

The chain recombines TRBV5-6 with TRBJ1-2; D possibly corresponds to TRBD1 (5 bases). CDR3 length equals 14 residues. Germline lookup yields CDR1 SGHDT and CDR2 YYEEEE. The V and J ends lost 3 bases and 5 bases respectively, with 14 bases between them. For the CDR3, the DNA is TGTGCCAGCAGCTCCTCGGGGGGGGTGTATGGCTACACCTTC. It is translated as CASSSSGGVYGYTF.

The rearrangement joins TRBV15 to TRBJ2-6; D remains unclear. Germline V lookup: CDR1 LNHNV, CDR2 YYDKDF (reference sequence). The V end was cut by 7 bases, the J end by 2 bases, with 15 bases between. CDR3 length: 16 residues. The CDR3 DNA follows: TGTGCCACCACTCGGCATTCTGGAGCTGGGGCCAACGTCCTGACTTTC. This gives the protein CATTRHSGAGANVLTF.

The rearrangement links TRBV14 to TRBJ2-1; 9 bases match TRBD2. With V trimmed by 4 bases and J by 9 bases, 4 bases remained unmatched. Germline assignment: CDR1 SGHDN and CDR2 FVKESK. This CDR3 region has 13 residues. The CDR3 bases are TGTGCCAGCAGCCTAGCGGGGGTAGGTGAGCAGTTCTTC. Residues: CASSLAGVGEQFF.

In the case of this clone: Different DNA sequences within this sample yield the same CDR3. The chain is built from TRBV19 and TRBJ1-2, with TRBD1 as a possible D gene (6 bases). V was cut by 3 bases and J by 2 bases, with 10 bases left in between. The CDR3 extends over 14 amino acids. Per germline, CDR1 LNHDA and CDR2 SQIVND (reference sequence). CDR3 sequence: CASSIQGSNYGYTF. In DNA form, the CDR3 reads TGTGCCAGTAGTATCCAGGGGTCCAACTATGGCTACACCTTC.

V is TRBV5-1 and J is TRBJ1-2; D uncertain. This CDR3 region has 14 residues. V lost 0 bases, J lost 8 bases, and 14 bases lay in between. Per germline, CDR1 SGHRS and CDR2 YFSETQ. The CDR3 loop is CASSLGRIVEGYTF. In DNA form, the CDR3 reads TGCGCCAGCAGCTTGGGCAGGATCGTGGAAGGCTACACCTTC. The whole variable domain, remainder taken from reference TRBV5-1 and TRBJ1-2, is KAGVTQTPRYLIKTRGQQVTLSCSPISGHRSVSWYQQTPGQGLQFLFEYFSETQRNKGNFPGRFSGRQFSNSRSEMNVSTLELGDSALYLCASSLGRIVEGYTFGSGTRLTVV.

Of note for this clone: This same CDR3 is encoded by further DNA sequences in the sample. This chain joins TRBV27 and TRBJ1-5, with D hard to call. Per germline, CDR1 MNHEY and CDR2 SMNVEV (reference sequence). Trimming pared 3 bases from V and 6 bases from J, leaving 9 bases between. There are 13 residues in the CDR3. CDR3 bases: TGTGCCAGCAGTTTTCTCGGGGTTCAGCCCCAGCATTTT. It is translated as CASSFLGVQPQHF.

The chain combines TRBV6-1 with TRBJ1-2, with 7 bases matching TRBD1. V was clipped by 3 bases and J by 4 bases; unmatched bases: 5. This CDR3 has 14 residues. In germline, CDR1 is MNHNS, CDR2 SASEGT. For the CDR3, the DNA is TGTGCCAGCAGTGACCGACAGGGAAGCTATGGCTACACCTTC. This gives the protein CASSDRQGSYGYTF.

The CDR3 here is CASSPQGGTEAFF. CDR3 nucleotides: TGTGCCAGCAGCCCACAGGGTGGGACTGAAGCTTTCTTT. The chain links TRBV27 to TRBJ1-1; D is possibly TRBD1 (6 bases). V was pared by 6 bases and J by 5 bases, with 13 bases between. Germline CDR1 is MNHEY and CDR2 is SMNVEV (reference sequence). The CDR3 runs to 13 residues.

The CDR3 region has the DNA TGTGCCAGCAGCCACGACTCAGATACGCAGTATTTT. This encodes CASSHDSDTQYF. V gene TRBV11-3 combines with J gene TRBJ2-3, with D unclear. The CDR3 runs to 12 residues. V was shortened by 5 bases and J by 4 bases, with 7 bases between the two germline ends. Germline values: CDR1 SGHNT, CDR2 YENEEA.

J is TRBJ1-4 and V is TRBV28; a weak D match, TRBD1 (5 bases). The germline V gene encodes CDR1 MDHEN and CDR2 SYDVKM. This CDR3 is 12 amino acids long. V lost 9 bases and J lost 6, with 11 bases in between. CDR3 bases: TGTGCCAGTGCGGGGCTCTATGAAAAACTGTTTTTT. It is translated as CASAGLYEKLFF.

V is TRBV25-1 and J is TRBJ2-3, with 10 nucleotides matching TRBD2. The CDR3 spans 16 residues. The germline V gene encodes CDR1 MGHDK and CDR2 SYGVNS. V shed 3 bases and J 4 bases; nucleotides not matched to a gene: 7. CDR3 coding DNA: TGTGCCAGCAGTGAGGGTAGGAGCGGGGGGGCAGATACGCAGTATTTT. Its protein is CASSEGRSGGADTQYF.